This T cell receptor (beta chain) came from a study of blood T cell repertoires in COVID-19. About the research overall: The cDNA or gDNA used as material had been derived from T cells, B-cell-depleted T cells, or PBMCs.

There are 15 residues in the CDR3. Germline trimming cut 4 bases from V and 4 bases from J; bases unmatched to any gene: 6. Germline V lookup: CDR1 SNHLY, CDR2 FYNNEI. Participants were aged about 18 to 95 years, lived in over 20 US areas, and enrolled virtually. Clinical history as reported by participants underpinned cohort assignment. Resolution of symptoms, clearance, or two negative PCRs was present in recovered Cohort 3 donors. The method was immunoSEQ multiplex PCR; TCRdb's version includes in-frame clones alone and lacks a portion of them. The sample holds 200,000 to 250,000 clones; less than 85% are singletons and the top ten take around 1.8%.

The material sequenced was PBMCs or T cells enriched from blood (not recorded which). This receptor was identified in a man in his 60s who had recovered from COVID-19. The chain uses TRBV2 and TRBJ2-2; TRBD1 matches at 7 bases. The CDR3 protein is CASSAATGLTGELFF. The CDR3 DNA follows: TGTGCCAGCAGTGCCGCGACAGGGCTCACCGGGGAGCTGTTTTTT.